This T cell receptor (beta chain) was sequenced for a study of T-cell reconstitution after alpha-beta-depleted transplantation in children. Germline CDR1 reads SEHNR; CDR2 reads FQNEAQ (reference sequence). Trimming at V came to 5 bases and at J to 8 bases, leaving 6 bases not matched to a gene. The CDR3 totals 15 residues. Preparation of the TCRbeta library was carried out with unique molecular identifiers. TCRdb re-called the PCR reads through MiXCR, storing one row per CDR3 protein. The sample has more than 450,000 distinct CDR3 sequences, 18% seen once. The sample was PBMCs from the stem cell graft donor, taken from the stem cell graft. This clonotype was obtained from a human donor who donated a stem cell graft to a child with acute lymphoblastic leukemia. The genes are TRBV7-9 and TRBJ1-4, with 12 bases matching TRBD1. The CDR3 loop reads CASSPTGTGGEKLFF. The CDR3 nucleotides are TGTGCCAGCAGCCCCACCGGGACAGGGGGCGAAAAACTGTTTTTT.